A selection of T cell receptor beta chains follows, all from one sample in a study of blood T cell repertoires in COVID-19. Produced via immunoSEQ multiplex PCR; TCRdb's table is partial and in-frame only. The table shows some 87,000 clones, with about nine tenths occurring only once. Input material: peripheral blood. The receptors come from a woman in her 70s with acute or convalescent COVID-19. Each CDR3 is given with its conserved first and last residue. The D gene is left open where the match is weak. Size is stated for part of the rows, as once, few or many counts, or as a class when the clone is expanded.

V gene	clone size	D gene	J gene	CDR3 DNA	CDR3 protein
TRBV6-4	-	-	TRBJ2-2	TGTGCCAGCAGTGACAGGGGAAACACCGGGGAGCTGTTTTTT	CASSDRGNTGELFF
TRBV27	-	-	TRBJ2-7	TGTGCCAGCAGTTTAAGGTCGGGGGTGGCTTACGAGCAGTACTTC	CASSLRSGVAYEQYF
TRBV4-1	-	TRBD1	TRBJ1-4	TGCGCCAGCAGCCAAGTCATAGACAGGGGAATTGAAAAACTGTTTTTT	CASSQVIDRGIEKLFF
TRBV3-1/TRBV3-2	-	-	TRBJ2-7	TGTGCCAGCAGCCAAGAGACAGCAAGGGGGTACGAGCAGTACTTC	CASSQETARGYEQYF
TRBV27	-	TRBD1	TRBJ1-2	TGTGCCAGCAGTTTATGGGGCCAGGGGGCTAACTATGGCTACACCTTC	CASSLWGQGANYGYTF
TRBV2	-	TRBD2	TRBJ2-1	TGTGCCAGCAGAGAGACTAGCGGGAGGGCCCTCCGGAACAATGAGCAGTTCTTC	CASRETSGRALRNNEQFF
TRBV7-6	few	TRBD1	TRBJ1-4	TGTGCCAGCAGCTTAATCAGGGGGCCTACTAATGAAAAACTGTTTTTT	CASSLIRGPTNEKLFF
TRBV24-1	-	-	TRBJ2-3	TGTGCCACCAGTGAACACCATAGCGCAGATACGCAGTATTTT	CATSEHHSADTQYF
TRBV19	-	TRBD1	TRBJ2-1	TGTGCCAGTAGTAGACAGGGGGGAAGCTCCTACAATGAGCAGTTCTTC	CASSRQGGSSYNEQFF
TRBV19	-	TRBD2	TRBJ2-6	TGTGCCAGTAGTCCCCTCGGGGGGACTGGGGCCAACGTCCTGACTTTC	CASSPLGGTGANVLTF
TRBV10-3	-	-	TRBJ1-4	TGTGCCATCAGGGACAGCCAGAATGAAAAACTGTTTTTT	CAIRDSQNEKLFF
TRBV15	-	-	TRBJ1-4	TGTGCCACCAGCAGAGACGAACAGAATAATGAAAAACTGTTTTTT	CATSRDEQNNEKLFF
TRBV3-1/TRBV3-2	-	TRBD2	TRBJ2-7	TGTGCCAGCAGCCCCATTCTAGCGGGAGGCTCCTACGAGCAGTACTTC	CASSPILAGGSYEQYF
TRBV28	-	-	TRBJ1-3	TGTGCCAGCAGTTTCATCTCTGGAAACACCATATATTTT	CASSFISGNTIYF
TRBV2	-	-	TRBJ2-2	TGTGCCAGCAGTCCTAGGATGGGGCTGAACACCGGGGAGCTGTTTTTT	CASSPRMGLNTGELFF
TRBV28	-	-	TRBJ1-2	TGTGCCAGCAGTTTATATACGGGACAAACCACTGGCTACACCTTC	CASSLYTGQTTGYTF
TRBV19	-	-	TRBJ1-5	TGTGCCAGTAGTCAGAGTACAGGGAATCAGCCCCAGCATTTT	CASSQSTGNQPQHF
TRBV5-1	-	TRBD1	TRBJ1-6	TGCGCCAGCACTCTCTGCCGGGACAGGGGATCCAGCTCCTATAATTCACCCCTCCACTTT	CASTLCRDRGSSSYNSPLHF
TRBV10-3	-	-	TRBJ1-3	TGTGCCATCAGTGAACAGCGCCAGGGTGCTGGAAACACCATATATTTT	CAISEQRQGAGNTIYF
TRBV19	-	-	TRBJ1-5	TGTGCCAGTAGTATTGGAGGGTATCAGCCCCAGCATTTT	CASSIGGYQPQHF
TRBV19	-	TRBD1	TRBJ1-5	TGTGCCAGTAGTCGGACCCCGGGACAGTTCTTGACCGAGTATAGCAATCAGCCCCAGCATTTT	CASSRTPGQFLTEYSNQPQHF
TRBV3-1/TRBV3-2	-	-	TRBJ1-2	TGTGCCAGCAGCCAAGAGGGGGAAGCGGGGGGCGGCTACACCTTC	CASSQEGEAGGGYTF
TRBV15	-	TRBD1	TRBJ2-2	TGTGCGACAAACAGGGGGCAGGAGGTCACCGGGGAGCTGTTTTTT	CATNRGQEVTGELFF
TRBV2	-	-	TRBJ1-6	TGTGCCAGCAACCCGGCCGGGACCTATAATTCACCCCTCCACTTT	CASNPAGTYNSPLHF
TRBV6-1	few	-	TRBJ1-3	TGTGCCAGCAGTGAAAACAGGGCAGGGGTTGGATCTGGAAACACCATATATTTT	CASSENRAGVGSGNTIYF
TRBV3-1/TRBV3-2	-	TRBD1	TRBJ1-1	TGTGCCAGCAGCCAACCGCACGGACAGGGGAACACTGAAGCTTTCTTT	CASSQPHGQGNTEAFF
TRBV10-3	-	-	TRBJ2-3	TGTGCCATCAGTGCCGGCGGGGCGGTAGATACGCAGTATTTT	CAISAGGAVDTQYF
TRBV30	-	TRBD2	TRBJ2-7	TGTGCCTGGAGATTGACTAGCGGTTCGGGGTCCTACGAGCAGTACTTC	CAWRLTSGSGSYEQYF
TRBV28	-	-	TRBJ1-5	TGTGCCAGCAGTTTATCTGGGGGGGGGCCCGAGAGCAATCAGCCCCAGCATTTT	CASSLSGGGPESNQPQHF
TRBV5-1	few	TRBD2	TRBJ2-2	TGCGCCAGCAGCAACCCTAGCGGGAGCACCGGGGAGCTGTTTTTT	CASSNPSGSTGELFF